What follows are 15 T cell receptor beta chains derived from one specimen sequenced in a study of T-cell reconstitution after alpha-beta-depleted transplantation in children. It was with unique molecular identifiers that the TCRbeta library was prepared. MiXCR, run by TCRdb on the PCR reads, gives a single entry per CDR3 protein. The sample records approximately 240,000 distinct CDR3 sequences, roughly a tenth being singletons. Material: PBMCs from the stem cell graft donor, obtained from the stem cell graft. All receptors come from a human donor who donated a stem cell graft to a child with acute lymphoblastic leukemia.

This clonotype turned up a few times. This chain joins TRBV7-7 and TRBJ2-2; no definite D call. CDR3 length: 12 amino acids. Germline V lookup: CDR1 SSHAT, CDR2 FNYEAQ (reference sequence). V dropped 6 bases and J dropped 5 bases, with 7 bases sitting between them. The CDR3, as DNA: TGTGCCAGCAGACCCAATACCGGGGAGCTGTTTTTT. Translation: CASRPNTGELFF.

This clonotype was picked up many times. The chain's CDR3 is CASGLMGNTEAFF. Here the CDR3 DNA reads TGTGCTAGTGGTTTGATGGGGAACACTGAAGCTTTCTTT. V usage is TRBV12-5 and J usage is TRBJ1-1; D remains unclear. This CDR3 has 13 residues. V lost 2 bases to trimming and J lost 1 base, with 5 bases between them. The V gene's germline CDR1 is LGHNT and CDR2 FRNRAP.

This clonotype was seen repeatedly, ten times or more. This chain links TRBV11-2 with TRBJ1-6; possibly TRBD1 for D (5 bases). Between the trimmed V and J ends, which lost 0 bases and 7 bases, there was a span of 10 bases. The CDR3 runs 15 residues. Per germline, CDR1 SGHAT and CDR2 FQNNGV. CDR3 loop: CASSLERGTNSPLHF. In DNA form, the CDR3 reads TGTGCCAGCAGCTTAGAGCGAGGGACGAATTCACCCCTCCACTTT.

This clonotype was observed a handful of times. This rearrangement joins TRBV5-1 to TRBJ1-1; 7 bases fit TRBD1. The CDR3 runs to 18 residues. The V and J ends lost 4 bases and 0 bases, in that order; junction bases with no gene match: 15. Germline loops: CDR1 SGHRS, CDR2 YFSETQ. The chain's CDR3 is CASSLPRQGWELNTEAFF. DNA of the CDR3: TGCGCCAGCAGCCTACCGCGACAGGGATGGGAATTGAACACTGAAGCTTTCTTT.

This clonotype has a count of ten or more. V usage is TRBV20-1 and J usage is TRBJ1-1; 8 bases fit TRBD1. The CDR3 sequence is 11 residues long. V trimming: 4 bases; J trimming: 7 bases; junction bases outside the gene matches: 2. Germline CDR1 is DFQATT and CDR2 is SNEGSKA (reference sequence). CDR3 region: CSAIDRGEAFF. CDR3 DNA: TGCAGTGCTATAGACAGGGGTGAAGCTTTCTTT.

Here the CDR3 reads CASSATGRNTEAFF. CDR3 in DNA: TGCGCCAGCAGCGCGACAGGGCGGAACACTGAAGCTTTCTTT. V gene TRBV5-1 combines with J gene TRBJ1-1, with 7 positions matching TRBD1. In germline, CDR1 is SGHRS, CDR2 YFSETQ. V was pared by 4 bases and J by 1 base, with 4 bases of the junction left unmatched. This CDR3 has 14 amino acids.

This chain joins TRBV24-1 and TRBJ2-2; TRBD2 matches 9 bases. CDR3 length: 20 residues. Germline V gives CDR1 KGHDR, CDR2 SFDVKD. The trim removed 3 bases at V and 4 bases at J, leaving 17 bases unmatched. CDR3 region: CATSDRTEWRGGAITGELFF. The CDR3 bases are TGTGCCACCAGTGATCGCACCGAATGGCGCGGGGGGGCTATCACCGGGGAGCTGTTTTTT.

A few counts support this clonotype. This chain uses TRBV29-1 with TRBJ1-5, with TRBD1 matching 10 bases. CDR1 and CDR2 (germline): SQVTM, ANQGSEA. V was clipped by 6 bases and J by 1 base; unmatched bases: 3. CDR3 length: 14 amino acids. CDR3 nucleotide sequence: TGCAGCGTCGAGGACAGGGGGAGCAATCAGCCCCAGCATTTT. As protein: CSVEDRGSNQPQHF. The variable domain in full, completed from reference TRBV29-1 and TRBJ1-5, reads SAVISQKPSRDICQRGTSLTIQCQVDSQVTMMFWYRQQPGQSLTLIATANQGSEATYESGFVIDKFPISRPNLTFSTLTVSNMSPEDSSIYLCSVEDRGSNQPQHFGDGTRLSIL.

CDR3 sequence reads: CASSSGTGIGETQYF. The CDR3 DNA is TGTGCCAGCAGCTCTGGGACAGGGATTGGTGAGACCCAGTACTTC. The chain combines TRBV5-8 with TRBJ2-5; 9 bases fit TRBD1. The CDR3 extends over 15 amino acids. Looked up from germline, CDR1 is SGHTS and CDR2 is YDEGEE. V trimming: 3 bases; J trimming: 5 bases; junction bases outside the gene matches: 8.

The table lists this clonotype with a few counts. This chain joins TRBV10-3 and TRBJ2-3; 7 bases fit TRBD1. Germline CDR1 is ENHRY and CDR2 is SYGVKD. V lost 6 bases to trimming and J lost 2 bases; unmatched junction nucleotides: 2. The CDR3 consists of 13 residues. This CDR3 is CAIRDRSTDTQYF. The DNA for the CDR3 is TGTGCCATCAGGGACAGGTCCACAGATACGCAGTATTTT.

The sample holds many counts of this clonotype. The chain combines TRBV15 with TRBJ1-1; D gene ambiguous. This CDR3 has 13 amino acids. CDR1 is LNHNV, CDR2 YYDKDF, per germline (reference sequence). V lost 5 bases to trimming and J lost 0 bases, with 7 bases between them. CDR3: CATSEGLNTEAFF. Here the CDR3 DNA reads TGTGCCACCAGCGAGGGCCTGAACACTGAAGCTTTCTTT.

In this sample, this clonotype turned up a few times. The chain employs TRBV30 and TRBJ1-2, with no clear D. This CDR3 has 13 residues. The V and J ends lost 4 bases and 5 bases respectively, with 14 bases between them. Germline CDR1 and CDR2: GTSNPN and SVGIG (reference sequence). The CDR3 DNA reads TGTGCCTGGACCAGCGCCGGTGTATATGGCTACACCTTC. Translated, it gives CAWTSAGVYGYTF.

This clonotype was picked up a small number of times. The rearrangement links TRBV27 to TRBJ2-7, with 9 bases matching TRBD1. The CDR3 has 14 residues. CDR1 is MNHEY, CDR2 SMNVEV, per germline (reference sequence). V dropped 3 bases and J dropped 3; count of bases not matched to a gene: 3. CDR3 protein: CASSFRQGDYEQYF. CDR3 bases: TGTGCCAGCAGTTTTCGACAGGGGGACTACGAGCAGTACTTC.

This clonotype was seen repeatedly, ten times or more. The chain combines TRBV12-3 or TRBV12-4 with TRBJ2-7; 7 positions match TRBD2. This CDR3 is built from 13 residues. V shed 7 bases, J shed 5 bases, and the junction held 8 bases outside the gene matches. Here the CDR3 reads CASTTAGPHEQYF. In DNA form, the CDR3 reads TGTGCCAGCACGACAGCGGGGCCCCACGAGCAGTACTTC.

This clonotype has at least ten counts. The V and J genes are TRBV7-9 and TRBJ1-1, with a possible D match to TRBD1 (6 bases). V shed 8 bases and J shed 1 base, with 14 bases lying between them. There are 14 residues in the CDR3. Germline V CDR1 and CDR2: SEHNR, FQNEAQ (reference sequence). CDR3 sequence (DNA): TGTGCCAGCTTGGTGGAGGGGGGGAACACTGAAGCTTTCTTT. Translated, it gives CASLVEGGNTEAFF.